One and the same sample provided the 10 T cell receptor beta chains below, sequenced in a study of cytomegalovirus exposure and HLA in healthy donors. Vbeta (60) and Jbeta (13) primers were used in the PCR. Only in-frame clones appear in the TCRdb table, and some are missing; sequencing was by immunoSEQ multiplex PCR. Of around 94,000 clones listed, 63% are singletons. The sample was PBMCs. Receptors originate from a human donor in good health.

A few counts support this clone. Additional DNA sequences in this sample encode the identical CDR3. The chain employs TRBV6-6 and TRBJ2-1, with D possibly matching TRBD1 (5 bases). The CDR3 is 13 amino acids. The V end was cut by 6 bases, the J end by 4 bases, with 10 bases between. CDR1 and CDR2 (germline): MNHNY, SVGAGI (reference sequence). The CDR3 DNA reads TGTGCCAGCAGCCGAGACAGTTACAATGAGCAGTTCTTC. Amino acids: CASSRDSYNEQFF.

This clone occurred once. The chain is built from TRBV4-2 and TRBJ2-2; the D is unclear. Deletions cut 5 bases from V and 2 bases from J, with 21 bases between. The CDR3 spans 18 residues. CDR1 and CDR2 from the germline V gene are LGHNA and YNFKEQ. The CDR3 coding sequence is TGTGCCAGCAGCTCTATATTAGGAGTACCCCCAAACACCGGGGAGCTGTTTTTT. Translated, it gives CASSSILGVPPNTGELFF.

The J gene is TRBJ2-2, the V gene TRBV7-3, with D possibly being TRBD2 (6 bases). The CDR3 spans 16 residues. Per the germline V gene, CDR1 is SGHTA and CDR2 is FQGTGA. Trimming pared 0 bases from V and 5 bases from J, leaving 13 bases between. The CDR3 bases are TGTGCCAGCAGCTTAACGGGCGGGACGAGGACCGGGGAGCTGTTTTTT. Its protein is CASSLTGGTRTGELFF.

The genes are TRBV6-5 and TRBJ2-7; the D gene is possibly TRBD2 (5 bases). This CDR3 has 14 residues. V lost 6 bases and J lost 2, with 14 bases in between. CDR1 and CDR2 from the germline V gene are MNHEY and SVGAGI. CDR3 in DNA: TGTGCCAGCAGCCCCACTTGGGGAGCCTACGAGCAGTACTTC. The encoded protein is CASSPTWGAYEQYF.

With respect to this clone: At one boundary the junction diverges from the germline segment, which might be a read error. CDR3: CSSSSSVDTQYF. The CDR3 DNA sequence: TGTTCCAGCAGCTCCTCCGTGGATACGCAGTATTTT. The V call is TRBV7-9, the J call TRBJ2-3; D unclear. The CDR3 is made up of 12 amino acids. Germline values: CDR1 SEHNR, CDR2 FQNEAQ (reference sequence).

The chain is built from TRBV6-6 and TRBJ2-7; D is possibly TRBD1 (5 bases). This CDR3 is built from 13 residues. Trimming pared 2 bases from V and 6 bases from J, leaving 11 bases between. CDR1 is MNHNY, CDR2 SVGAGI, per germline (reference sequence). CDR3 protein: CASSYLAGSEQYF. CDR3 in DNA: TGTGCCAGCAGTTACCTCGCAGGGTCCGAGCAGTACTTC.

The rearrangement joins TRBV6-1 to TRBJ2-7, with 8 bases that match TRBD2. CDR1 and CDR2 (germline): MNHNS, SASEGT. The V and J ends lost 5 bases and 3 bases, in that order; junction bases with no gene match: 9. This CDR3 contains 15 residues. The CDR3 DNA reads as TGTGCCAGCAGTTTCCGGGCGGGAGGCAGCTACGAGCAGTACTTC. Encoded protein: CASSFRAGGSYEQYF.

This clone was found once. J is TRBJ2-7 and V is TRBV10-3; TRBD1 agrees at 12 bases. J lost 2 bases, V lost 4 bases, and 0 bases had no gene match. Germline CDR1 ENHRY, CDR2 SYGVKD. This CDR3 region has 14 residues. This CDR3 reads CAISGDRGPYEQYF. In nucleotides, the CDR3 is TGTGCCATCAGTGGGGACAGGGGGCCCTACGAGCAGTACTTC.

The chain joins TRBV11-2 to TRBJ1-1; TRBD1 agrees at 8 bases. This CDR3 has 16 residues. CDR1 SGHAT and CDR2 FQNNGV come from the germline V gene. Trimming at V came to 6 bases and at J to 0 bases, leaving 9 bases not matched to a gene. The CDR3 DNA follows: TGTGCCAGCAGTAACACAGGGGGATCCATGAACACTGAAGCTTTCTTT. It translates to CASSNTGGSMNTEAFF.

The V and J genes are TRBV7-8 and TRBJ1-1, with D maybe TRBD1 (5 bases). The length of the CDR3 is 14 residues. The V and J ends lost 8 bases and 1 base respectively, with 14 bases between them. Germline V gene lookup returns CDR1 SGHVS and CDR2 FQNEAQ. The CDR3 DNA reads as TGTGCCAGCCTAAAGGGGTTAAGGAACACTGAAGCTTTCTTT. This codes for CASLKGLRNTEAFF.